Listed here is a single TCR beta chain. Antigen: not known. With 3 bases clipped from V and 5 bases from J, the junction kept 4 bases outside the gene matches. This CDR3 is 15 amino acids long. Germline-derived CDR1 and CDR2 are MNHEY and SMNVEV (reference sequence). In the PCR, 60 Vbeta and 13 Jbeta primers were used. Measured with immunoSEQ multiplex PCR; TCRdb has only the in-frame clones, and not every one. The sample lists more than 150,000 clones, more than 85% occurring once. This record comes from a study of cytomegalovirus exposure and HLA in healthy donors. Study-level points and caveats: Later analysis showed TCR association rates varying by HLA locus, highest for DRB1 and lowest for HLA-C.

The chain combines TRBV27 with TRBJ1-5, with TRBD1 matching over 10 bases. The sequencing sample was made of PBMCs. This TCR derives from a girl less than two years old in good health and CMV-seronegative. Here the CDR3 DNA reads TGTGCCAGCAGTTTCCAGACAGGGGGCGATCAGCCCCAGCATTTT. This gives the protein CASSFQTGGDQPQHF.